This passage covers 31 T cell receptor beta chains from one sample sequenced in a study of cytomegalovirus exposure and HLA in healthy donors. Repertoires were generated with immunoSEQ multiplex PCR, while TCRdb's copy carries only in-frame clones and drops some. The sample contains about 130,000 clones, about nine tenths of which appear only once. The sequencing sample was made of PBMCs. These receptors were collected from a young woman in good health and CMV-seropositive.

For the CDR3, the DNA is TGTGCCAGCAAACAGGCCGGGAGCGGGAAGGCAGATACGCAGTATTTT. The encoded protein is CASKQAGSGKADTQYF. V gene TRBV7-9 combines with J gene TRBJ2-3; 7 positions match TRBD2. This CDR3 is built from 16 residues. V dropped 7 bases and J dropped 4; count of bases not matched to a gene: 14. Germline values: CDR1 SEHNR, CDR2 FQNEAQ (reference sequence).

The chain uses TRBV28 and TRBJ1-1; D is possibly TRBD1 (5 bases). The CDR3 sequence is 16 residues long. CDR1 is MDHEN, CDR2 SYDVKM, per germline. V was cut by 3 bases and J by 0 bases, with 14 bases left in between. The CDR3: CASSFRSWGLNTEAFF. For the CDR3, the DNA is TGTGCCAGCAGTTTTCGAAGCTGGGGCCTGAACACTGAAGCTTTCTTT.

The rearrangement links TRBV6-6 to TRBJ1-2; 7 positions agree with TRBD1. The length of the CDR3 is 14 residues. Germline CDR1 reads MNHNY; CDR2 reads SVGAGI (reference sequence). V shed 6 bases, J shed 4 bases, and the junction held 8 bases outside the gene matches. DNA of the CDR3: TGTGCCAGCAGGACACAGGGGCCCTCCTATGGCTACACCTTC. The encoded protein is CASRTQGPSYGYTF.

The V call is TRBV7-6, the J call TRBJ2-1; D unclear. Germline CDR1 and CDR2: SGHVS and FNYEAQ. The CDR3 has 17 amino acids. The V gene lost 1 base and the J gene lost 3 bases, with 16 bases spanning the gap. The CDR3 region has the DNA TGTGCCAGCAGCTTAGAAGCCGATATCTGGAGCTACAATGAGCAGTTCTTC. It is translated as CASSLEADIWSYNEQFF. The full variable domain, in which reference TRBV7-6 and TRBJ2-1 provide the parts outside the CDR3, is GAGVSQSPRYKVTKRGQDVALRCDPISGHVSLYWYRQALGQGPEFLTYFNYEAQQDKSGLPNDRFSAERPEGSISTLTIQRTEQRDSAMYRCASSLEADIWSYNEQFFGPGTRLTVL.

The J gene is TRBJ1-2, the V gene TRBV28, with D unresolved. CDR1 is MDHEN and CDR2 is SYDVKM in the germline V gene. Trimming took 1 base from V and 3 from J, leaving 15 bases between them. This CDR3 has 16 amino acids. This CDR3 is CASSLFHWPRDYGYTF. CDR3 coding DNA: TGTGCCAGCAGTTTATTCCACTGGCCACGGGACTATGGCTACACCTTC.

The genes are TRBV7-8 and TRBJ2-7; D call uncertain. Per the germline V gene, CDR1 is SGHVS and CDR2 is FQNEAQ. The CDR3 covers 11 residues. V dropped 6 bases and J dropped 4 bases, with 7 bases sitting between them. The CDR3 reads CASSPIYEQYF. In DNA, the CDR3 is TGTGCCAGCAGTCCTATTTACGAGCAGTACTTC.

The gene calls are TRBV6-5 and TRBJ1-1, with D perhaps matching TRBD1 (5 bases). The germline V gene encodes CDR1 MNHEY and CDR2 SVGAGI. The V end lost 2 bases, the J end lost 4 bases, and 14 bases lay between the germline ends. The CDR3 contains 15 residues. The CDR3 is CASSYGAALGTEAFF. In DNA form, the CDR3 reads TGTGCCAGCAGTTACGGGGCAGCTCTGGGCACTGAAGCTTTCTTT.

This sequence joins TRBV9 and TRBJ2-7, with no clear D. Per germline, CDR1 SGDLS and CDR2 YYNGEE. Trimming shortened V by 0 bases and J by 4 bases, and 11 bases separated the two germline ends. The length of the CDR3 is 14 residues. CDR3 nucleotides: TGTGCCAGCAGCGTAGCTGGTCCCGGGTACGAGCAGTACTTC. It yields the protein CASSVAGPGYEQYF.

The CDR3 region has the DNA TGTGCCAGCAGCCCCTACACGGGGGGCGTAGAGACCCAGTACTTC. It is translated as CASSPYTGGVETQYF. The chain uses TRBV11-2 and TRBJ2-5; weak D call: TRBD2 (7 bases). The CDR3 is 15 residues long. Looked up from germline, CDR1 is SGHAT and CDR2 is FQNNGV. Between the trimmed V and J ends, which lost 5 bases and 4 bases, there was a span of 17 bases.

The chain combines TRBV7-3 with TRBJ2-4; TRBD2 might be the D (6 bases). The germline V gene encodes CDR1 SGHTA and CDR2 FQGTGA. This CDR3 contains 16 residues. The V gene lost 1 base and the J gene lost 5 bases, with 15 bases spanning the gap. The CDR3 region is CASSLSGGTPQNIQYF. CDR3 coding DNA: TGTGCCAGCAGCTTAAGTGGCGGGACGCCTCAAAACATTCAGTACTTC.

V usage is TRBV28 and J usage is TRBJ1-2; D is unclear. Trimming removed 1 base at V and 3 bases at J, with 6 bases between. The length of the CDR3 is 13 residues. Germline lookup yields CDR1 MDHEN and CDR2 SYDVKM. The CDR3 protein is CASSLFGDYGYTF. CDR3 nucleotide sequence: TGTGCCAGCAGTTTATTCGGGGACTATGGCTACACCTTC.

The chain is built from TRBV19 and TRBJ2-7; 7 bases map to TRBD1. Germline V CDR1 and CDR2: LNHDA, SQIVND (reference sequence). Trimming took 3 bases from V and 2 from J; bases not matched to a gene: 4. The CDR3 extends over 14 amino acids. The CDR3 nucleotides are TGTGCCAGTAGTATCGGGGACAGTGCCTACGAGCAGTACTTC. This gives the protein CASSIGDSAYEQYF. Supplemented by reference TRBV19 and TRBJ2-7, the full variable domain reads DGGITQSPKYLFRKEGQNVTLSCEQNLNHDAMYWYRQDPGQGLRLIYYSQIVNDFQKGDIAEGYSVSREKKESFPLTVTSAQKNPTAFYLCASSIGDSAYEQYFGPGTRLTVT.

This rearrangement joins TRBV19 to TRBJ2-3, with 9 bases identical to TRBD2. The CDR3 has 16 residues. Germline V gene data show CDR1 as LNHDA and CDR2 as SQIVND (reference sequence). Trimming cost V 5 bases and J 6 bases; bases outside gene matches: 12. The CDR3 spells CASSPYSGRGGDTQYF. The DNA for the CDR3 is TGTGCCAGTAGTCCCTATAGCGGGAGAGGGGGTGATACGCAGTATTTT.

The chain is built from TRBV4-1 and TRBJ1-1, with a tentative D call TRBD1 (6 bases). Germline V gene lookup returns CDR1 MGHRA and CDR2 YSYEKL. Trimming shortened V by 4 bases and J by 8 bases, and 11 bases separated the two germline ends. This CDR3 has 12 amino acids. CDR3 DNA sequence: TGCGCCAGCAGCCGAATCGGACAGGAAGCTTTCTTT. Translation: CASSRIGQEAFF.

CDR3 region: CSAGQAGGYTF. The CDR3 DNA follows: TGCAGTGCTGGGCAGGCGGGTGGCTACACCTTC. The chain employs TRBV20-1 and TRBJ1-2; D uncertain. Germline-derived CDR1 and CDR2 are DFQATT and SNEGSKA (reference sequence). There are 11 residues in the CDR3. The V end was cut by 5 bases, the J end by 7 bases, with 11 bases between.

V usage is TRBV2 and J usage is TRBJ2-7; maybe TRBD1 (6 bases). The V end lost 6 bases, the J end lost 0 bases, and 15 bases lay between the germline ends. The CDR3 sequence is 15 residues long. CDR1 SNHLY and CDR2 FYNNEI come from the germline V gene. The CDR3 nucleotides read TGTGCCAGCAGGTTTCAGGGGTACAGCTCCTACGAGCAGTACTTC. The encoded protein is CASRFQGYSSYEQYF.

The CDR3 region is CASSLVGRRLQETAQYF. The CDR3 DNA is TGTGCCAGCAGCTTAGTGGGGAGGCGTCTTCAAGAGACGGCCCAGTACTTC. The rearrangement links TRBV11-2 to TRBJ2-5; D is possibly TRBD2 (6 bases). The CDR3 has 17 amino acids. Germline V gene sequence: CDR1 SGHAT, CDR2 FQNNGV. Deletions cut 1 base from V and 9 bases from J, with 24 bases between.

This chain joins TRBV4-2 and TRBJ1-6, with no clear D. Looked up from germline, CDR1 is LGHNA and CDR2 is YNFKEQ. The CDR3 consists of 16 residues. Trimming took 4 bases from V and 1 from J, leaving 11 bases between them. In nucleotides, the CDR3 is TGTGCCAGCAGCCCGCGGGAGGGTTCCTATAATTCACCCCTCCACTTT. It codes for CASSPREGSYNSPLHF.

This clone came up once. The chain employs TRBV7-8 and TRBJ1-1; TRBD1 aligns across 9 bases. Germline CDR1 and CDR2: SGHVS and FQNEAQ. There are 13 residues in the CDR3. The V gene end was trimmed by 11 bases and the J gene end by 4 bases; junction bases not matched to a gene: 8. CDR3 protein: CASKGTGSTEAFF. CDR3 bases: TGTGCCTCGAAAGGGACAGGGAGCACTGAAGCTTTCTTT.

This CDR3 is CASSPPTVYEQFF. CDR3 DNA: TGTGCCAGCTCACCACCTACGGTGTATGAGCAGTTCTTC. The V gene is TRBV18, the J gene TRBJ2-1; D is ambiguous. The CDR3 sequence is 13 residues long. V lost 0 bases, J lost 8 bases, and 8 bases lay in between. The germline V gene encodes CDR1 KGHSH and CDR2 LQKENI.

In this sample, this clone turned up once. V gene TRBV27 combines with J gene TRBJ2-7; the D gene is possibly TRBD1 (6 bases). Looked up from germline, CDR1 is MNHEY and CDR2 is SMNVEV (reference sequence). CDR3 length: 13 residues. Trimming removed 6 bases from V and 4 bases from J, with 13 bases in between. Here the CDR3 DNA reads TGTGCCAGCAGCCAATGGGGGCCTTACGAGCAGTACTTC. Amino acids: CASSQWGPYEQYF.

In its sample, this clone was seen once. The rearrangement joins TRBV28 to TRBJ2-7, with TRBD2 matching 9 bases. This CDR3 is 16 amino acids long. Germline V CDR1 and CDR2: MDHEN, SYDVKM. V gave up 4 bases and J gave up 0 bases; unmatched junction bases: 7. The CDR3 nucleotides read TGTGCCAGCAGTTCAGCGGGGGGAACTTACTCCTACGAGCAGTACTTC. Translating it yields CASSSAGGTYSYEQYF.

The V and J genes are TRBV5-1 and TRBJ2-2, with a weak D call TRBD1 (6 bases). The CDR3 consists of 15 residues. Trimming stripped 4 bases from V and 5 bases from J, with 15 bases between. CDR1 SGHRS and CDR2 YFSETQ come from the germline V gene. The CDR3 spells CASSPDRTVTGELFF. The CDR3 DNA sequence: TGCGCCAGCAGCCCAGATAGGACAGTGACCGGGGAGCTGTTTTTT.

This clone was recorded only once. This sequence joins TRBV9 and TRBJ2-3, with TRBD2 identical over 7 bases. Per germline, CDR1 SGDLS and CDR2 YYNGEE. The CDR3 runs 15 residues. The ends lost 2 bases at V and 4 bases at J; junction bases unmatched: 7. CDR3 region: CASSVERGGADTQYF. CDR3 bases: TGTGCCAGCAGCGTCGAGCGGGGAGGGGCAGATACGCAGTATTTT.

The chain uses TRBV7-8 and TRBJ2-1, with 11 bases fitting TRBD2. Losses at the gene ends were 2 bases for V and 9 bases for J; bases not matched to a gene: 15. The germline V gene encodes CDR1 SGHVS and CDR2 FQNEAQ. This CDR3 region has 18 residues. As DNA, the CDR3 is TGTGCCAGCAGCTTATATGGGGCTAGCGGGGGGCAAAGGAGTGAGCAGTTCTTC. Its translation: CASSLYGASGGQRSEQFF.

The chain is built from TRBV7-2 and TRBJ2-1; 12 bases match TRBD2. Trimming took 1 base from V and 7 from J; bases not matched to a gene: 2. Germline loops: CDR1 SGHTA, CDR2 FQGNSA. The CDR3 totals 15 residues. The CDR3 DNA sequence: TGTGCCAGCAGCTTAGGGCTAGCGGGAGGGAATGAGCAGTTCTTC. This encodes CASSLGLAGGNEQFF. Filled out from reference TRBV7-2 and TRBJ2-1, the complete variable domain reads GAGVSQSPSNKVTEKGKDVELRCDPISGHTALYWYRQSLGQGLEFLIYFQGNSAPDKSGLPSDRFSAERTGGSVSTLTIQRTQQEDSAVYLCASSLGLAGGNEQFFGPGTRLTVL.

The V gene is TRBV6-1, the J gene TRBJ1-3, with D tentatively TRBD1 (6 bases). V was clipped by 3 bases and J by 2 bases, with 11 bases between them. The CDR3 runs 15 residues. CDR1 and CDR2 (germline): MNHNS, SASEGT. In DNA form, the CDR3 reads TGTGCCAGCAGTGATGGGACACTTCCTGGAAACACCATATATTTT. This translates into CASSDGTLPGNTIYF.

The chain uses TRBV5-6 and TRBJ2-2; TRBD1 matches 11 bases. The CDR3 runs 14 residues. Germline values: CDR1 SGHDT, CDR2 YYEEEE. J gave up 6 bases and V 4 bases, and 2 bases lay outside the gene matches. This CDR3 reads CASSLGQGAGELFF. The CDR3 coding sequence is TGTGCCAGCAGCCTGGGACAGGGGGCCGGGGAGCTGTTTTTT.

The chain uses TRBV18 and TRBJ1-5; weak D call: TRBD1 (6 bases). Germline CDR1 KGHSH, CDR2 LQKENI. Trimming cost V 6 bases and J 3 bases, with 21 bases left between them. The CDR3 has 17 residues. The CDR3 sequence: CASSLQGRGRDNQPQHF. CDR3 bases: TGTGCCAGCTCCCTTCAGGGGAGGGGGAGAGACAATCAGCCCCAGCATTTT.

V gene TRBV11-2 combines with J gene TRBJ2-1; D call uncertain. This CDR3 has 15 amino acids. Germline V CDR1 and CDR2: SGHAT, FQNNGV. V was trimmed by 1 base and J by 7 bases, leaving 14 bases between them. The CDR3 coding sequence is TGTGCCAGCAGCTTAGGTTGGTCGGGTCGAAATGAGCAGTTCTTC. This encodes CASSLGWSGRNEQFF.

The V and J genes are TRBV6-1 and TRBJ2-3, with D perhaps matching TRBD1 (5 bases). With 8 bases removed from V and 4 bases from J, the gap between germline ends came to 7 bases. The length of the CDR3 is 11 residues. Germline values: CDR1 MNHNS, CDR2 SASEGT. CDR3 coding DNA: TGTGCCAGCGGCAGGGCAGATACGCAGTATTTT. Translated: CASGRADTQYF.